This T cell receptor beta chain was obtained from a study of T cell responses to AZD1222 COVID-19 vaccine. Looked up from germline, CDR1 is SEHNR and CDR2 is FQNEAQ (reference sequence). Unmatched junction bases numbered 7, after V lost 5 bases and J lost 5 bases. The CDR3 is 14 residues long. Repertoires were generated with immunoSEQ multiplex PCR, while TCRdb's copy carries only in-frame clones and drops some. Of over 70,000 clones in the sample, 70% to 90% are singletons; the top ten hold under 7%. As regards this clone: Its antigen remains unknown.

Study results and limitations: Two AZD1222 administrations were followed by greater Spike-specific TCR breadth and depth. Mapped onto spike, vaccine-associated CD4 TCRs spanned it and were dominant at 160-218 and 743-854.

This sequence was found in an adult in good health. This chain links TRBV7-9 with TRBJ2-7; 9 nucleotides match TRBD1. This sample comprised peripheral blood, obtained on day 0 of AZD1222 vaccination. The CDR3 loop reads CASSMRDRANEQYF. CDR3 in DNA: TGTGCCAGCAGCATGCGGGACAGGGCGAACGAGCAGTACTTC.